Sequencing of this T cell receptor beta chain was carried out in a study of blood T cell repertoires in COVID-19 (dated by TCRdb to about 2020). In terms of the full investigation: Collaborator samples came from the United States, Italy and Spain and covered acute and convalescent phases of COVID-19. The prospective study material was composed of cDNA or gDNA derived from T cells, B-cell-depleted T cells, or PBMCs. Deeply sampled blood TCRbeta repertoires from subjects exposed to, actively infected with, or recovered from COVID-19 were included in the dataset. A freely available public database, intended as a resource for researchers studying the immune response to SARS-CoV-2, is where the repertoires were released. The samples were drawn from two sources: the first 160 participants of the ongoing ImmuneRACE study, and about 1,300 subjects contributed by 6 global collaborators. The sample metadata nearly always contained a de-identified subject ID, COVID-19 status, age in years and sex. HLA class I and class II types, where available, came from metadata supplied by the sample provider rather than from assay-based typing. What the work shows at the level of the full study, not this receptor alone: Clinical and demographic metadata were provided uncurated, with the amount varying by source and participant.

Whole blood was collected in K2EDTA tubes by collaborating institutions according to the institutions' own protocols. Collaborator samples were shipped for TCRbeta analysis as frozen whole blood, isolated PBMCs, or DNA extracted from either sample type. TCRbeta CDR3 regions were amplified from genomic DNA by means of the immunoSEQ Assay, a bias-controlled multiplex PCR. The authors processed their data as follows. Within the assay, amplification of reference gene primers was used to estimate how many nucleated cells each sample contained. To quantify the absolute abundance of each unique TCRbeta CDR3 rearrangement, sequence reads were collapsed and filtered. For each sample, productive Simpson clonality was calculated as the square root of Simpson's diversity index over productive rearrangements. TCRdb's version of the immuneACCESS table is confined to in-frame rearrangements and falls short of the full clone set. An unresolved V gene accounts for under half of the shortfall where checked; the remainder is of unknown origin. The V and J calls and clone size come from that table; D and trimming were worked out from the DNA. The sample table lists roughly 63,000 clones, roughly 85% of them with a count of one. About 31% of the sample is held by the ten biggest clonotypes.

Comment on this clone: Its antigen is still unknown. Per-nucleotide qualities are absent, and no much larger clonotype sits a single base away.

This TCR was sampled from a human donor in a cohort sampled during active COVID-19. The specimen sequenced was peripheral blood.

The DNA is TGCAGTGCTAGTGTCGCGCGCGGAGGACAAGAGACCCAGTACTTC. The resulting protein is CSASVARGGQETQYF. The rearranged segments are TRBV20-1 and TRBJ2-5; possibly the D gene is TRBD2, per 5 matching bases. The germline V gene encodes CDR1 DFQATT and CDR2 SNEGSKA (reference sequence). The CDR3 starts with the cysteine, ends with the phenylalanine, and has 15 residues. The retained sequence is limited to the CDR3, 45 bases, with the frame set at the first base. Deletion took 3 bases off V and 2 bases off J, with a span of 16 bases between the germline ends.